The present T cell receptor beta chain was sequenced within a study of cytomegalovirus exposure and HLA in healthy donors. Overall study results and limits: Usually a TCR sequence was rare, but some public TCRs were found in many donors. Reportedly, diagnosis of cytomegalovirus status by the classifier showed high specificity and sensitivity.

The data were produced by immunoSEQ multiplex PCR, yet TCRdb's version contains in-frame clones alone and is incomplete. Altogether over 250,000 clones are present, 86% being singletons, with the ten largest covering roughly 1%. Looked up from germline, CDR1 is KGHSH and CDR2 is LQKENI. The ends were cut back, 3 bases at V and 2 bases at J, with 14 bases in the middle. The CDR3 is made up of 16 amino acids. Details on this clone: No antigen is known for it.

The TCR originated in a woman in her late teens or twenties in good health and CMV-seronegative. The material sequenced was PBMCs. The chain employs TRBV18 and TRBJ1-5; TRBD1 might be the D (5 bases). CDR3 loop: CASSPETGGGNQPQHF. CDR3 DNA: TGTGCCAGCTCACCGGAGACCGGAGGGGGCAATCAGCCCCAGCATTTT.